This T cell receptor (beta chain) was documented in a study of T-cell reconstitution after alpha-beta-depleted transplantation in children. Study results and limitations: There were reportedly several hundred expanded graft clones from which alpha-beta T cells came about two months after transplant. By one year post-transplant, T-cell counts and diversity largely arose from T cells that were newly produced. TCRbeta diversity was high at day 60 in some patients (a result of surviving recipient T cells and thymic progenitors).

Note on this clonotype: Its antigen is still unknown.

The TCRbeta library was prepared with unique molecular identifiers. TCRdb re-analysed the PCR reads in MiXCR, keeping a single row per CDR3 protein. The table has fewer than 500,000 distinct CDR3 sequences, roughly two fifths seen once; the top ten hold 27%. The receptor comes from a girl aged 2 to 9 with aplastic anemia, due to receive a stem cell transplant. Source: PBMCs, taken before TCRalphabeta/CD19-depleted stem cell transplant.

The CDR3 bases are TGTGCCAGCACCAACAGGGATCCCTATGGCTACACCTTC. Protein: CASTNRDPYGYTF. The gene calls are TRBV6-6 and TRBJ1-2, with D possibly matching TRBD1 (6 bases). Germline V CDR1 and CDR2: MNHNY, SVGAGI (reference sequence). Trimming stripped 7 bases from V and 4 bases from J, with 13 bases between. The CDR3 spans 13 residues.